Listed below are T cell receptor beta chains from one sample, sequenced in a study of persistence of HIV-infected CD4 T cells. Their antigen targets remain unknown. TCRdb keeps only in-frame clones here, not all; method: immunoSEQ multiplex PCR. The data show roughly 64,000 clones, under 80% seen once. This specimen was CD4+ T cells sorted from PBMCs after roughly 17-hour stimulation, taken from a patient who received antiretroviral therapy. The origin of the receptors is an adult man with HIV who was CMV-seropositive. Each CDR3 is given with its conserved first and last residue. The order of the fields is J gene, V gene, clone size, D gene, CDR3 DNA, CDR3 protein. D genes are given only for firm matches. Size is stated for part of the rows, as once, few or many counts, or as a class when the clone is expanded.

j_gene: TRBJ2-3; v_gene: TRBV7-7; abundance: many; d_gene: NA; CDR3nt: TGTGCCAGCAGCTTAGGGCGGGGAGCGAGCACAGATACGCAGTATTTT; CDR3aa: CASSLGRGASTDTQYF
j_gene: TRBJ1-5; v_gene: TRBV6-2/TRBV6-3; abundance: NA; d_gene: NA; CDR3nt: TGTGCCAGCAGTACCAAGGGCGGGACTTTTAGAGACCGGTTTTATCAGCCCCAGCATTTT; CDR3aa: CASSTKGGTFRDRFYQPQHF
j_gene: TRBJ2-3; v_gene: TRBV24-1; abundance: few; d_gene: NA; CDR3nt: TGTGCCACCAGTGAAAAACGGCCGCACACAGATACGCAGTATTTT; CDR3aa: CATSEKRPHTDTQYF
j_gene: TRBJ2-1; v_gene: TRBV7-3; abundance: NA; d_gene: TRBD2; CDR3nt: TGTGCCAGCAGCTTCGATAGCGGGGGGGTACAGTTCTTC; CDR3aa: CASSFDSGGVQFF
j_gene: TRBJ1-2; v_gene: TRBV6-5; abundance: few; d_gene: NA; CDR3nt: TGTGCCAGCAGTTACTCATCTCCTAACTATGGCTACACCTTC; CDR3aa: CASSYSSPNYGYTF
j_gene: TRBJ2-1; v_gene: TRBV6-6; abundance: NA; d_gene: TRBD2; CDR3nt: TGTGCCAGCCGGGGCGGGGGGGCTTACAATGAGCAGTTCTTC; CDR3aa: CASRGGGAYNEQFF
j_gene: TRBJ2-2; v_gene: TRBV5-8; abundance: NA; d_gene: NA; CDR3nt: TGTGCCAGCAGCTTTATACAGGGCAGGACCGGGGAGCTGTTTTTT; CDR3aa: CASSFIQGRTGELFF
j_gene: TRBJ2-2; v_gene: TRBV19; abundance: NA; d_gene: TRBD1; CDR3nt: TGTGCCAGTAGTACACAGGGGGCAGGCACCGGGGAGCTGTTTTTT; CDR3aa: CASSTQGAGTGELFF
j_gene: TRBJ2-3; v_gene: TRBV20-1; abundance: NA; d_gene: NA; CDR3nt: TGCAGTTTTCGTCCCCCGGATACGCAGTATTTT; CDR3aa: CSFRPPDTQYF
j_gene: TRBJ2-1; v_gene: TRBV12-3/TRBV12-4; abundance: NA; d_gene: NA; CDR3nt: TGTGCCAGCAGTTTACGCAATGAGCAGTTCTTC; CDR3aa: CASSLRNEQFF
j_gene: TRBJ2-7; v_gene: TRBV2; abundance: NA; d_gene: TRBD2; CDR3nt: TGTGCCAGCAAACTAGCGGGGGACGAGCAGTACTTC; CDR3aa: CASKLAGDEQYF
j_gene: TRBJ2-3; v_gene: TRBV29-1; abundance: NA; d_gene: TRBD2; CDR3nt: TGCAGCGGGCGGACTAGCCTACGCACAGATACGCAGTATTTT; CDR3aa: CSGRTSLRTDTQYF
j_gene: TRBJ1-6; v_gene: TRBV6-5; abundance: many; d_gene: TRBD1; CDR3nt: TGTGCCAGCAGTCAGGGGGACAATTCACCCCTCCACTTT; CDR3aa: CASSQGDNSPLHF
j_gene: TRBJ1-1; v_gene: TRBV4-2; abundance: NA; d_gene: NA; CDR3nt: TGTGCCAGCAGCCAAGAAGGTTCAAGTGAAGCTTTCTTT; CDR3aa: CASSQEGSSEAFF
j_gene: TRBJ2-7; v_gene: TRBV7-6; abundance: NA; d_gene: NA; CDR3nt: TGTGCCAGCAGCTTAAATCGGGGGGCGAAGTACTTC; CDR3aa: CASSLNRGAKYF
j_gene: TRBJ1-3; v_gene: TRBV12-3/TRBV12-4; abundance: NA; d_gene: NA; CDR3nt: TGTGCCAGCACCCTCGCGGGAAACACCATATATTTT; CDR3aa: CASTLAGNTIYF
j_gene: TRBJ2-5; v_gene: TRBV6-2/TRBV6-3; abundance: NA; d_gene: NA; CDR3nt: TGTGCCAGCAGCACGGTGGTGATGGGGACCCAGTACTTC; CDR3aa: CASSTVVMGTQYF
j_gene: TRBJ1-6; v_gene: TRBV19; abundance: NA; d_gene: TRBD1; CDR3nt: TGTGCCAGTAGTGCCCGGACAGGGAATAATTCACCCCTCCACTTT; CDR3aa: CASSARTGNNSPLHF
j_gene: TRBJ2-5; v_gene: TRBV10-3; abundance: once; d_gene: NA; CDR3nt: TGTGCCATCAGTGAGTCGAGACAGGATGCGACCCAGTACTTC; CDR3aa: CAISESRQDATQYF
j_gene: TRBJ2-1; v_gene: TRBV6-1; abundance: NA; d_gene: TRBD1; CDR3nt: TGTGCCAGCAGTGTCGCGTCGGGGACAGCCTACAATGAGCAGTTCTTC; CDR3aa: CASSVASGTAYNEQFF
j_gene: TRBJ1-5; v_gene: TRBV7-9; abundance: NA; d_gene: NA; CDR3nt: TGTGCCAGCAGCTGGGCAGTGAATCAGCCCCAGCATTTT; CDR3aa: CASSWAVNQPQHF